Shown below are 3 T cell receptor beta chains from a single sample sequenced in a study of blood T cell repertoires in COVID-19. Profiled with immunoSEQ multiplex PCR; TCRdb holds only in-frame clones, not every one. The sample carries about 250,000 clones, roughly 85% recorded once. The sequencing sample was made of peripheral blood. The receptors here all came from a woman aged 30 to 39 with active or convalescent COVID-19.

The V gene is TRBV7-9, the J gene TRBJ1-2, with 9 bases aligning to TRBD1. CDR1 SEHNR and CDR2 FQNEAQ come from the germline V gene (reference sequence). Trimming removed 5 bases from V and 2 bases from J; junction bases left unmatched: 3. This CDR3 comprises 14 residues. CDR3 DNA: TGTGCCAGCAGCCCGGGACAGGGAAACTATGGCTACACCTTC. Residues: CASSPGQGNYGYTF.

The chain joins TRBV5-5 to TRBJ2-6; 7 bases map to TRBD1. J lost 5 bases, V lost 4 bases, and 12 bases had no gene match. The CDR3 sequence is 17 residues long. In germline, CDR1 is SGHKS, CDR2 YYEKEE (reference sequence). Here the CDR3 reads CASSPGTALNRANVLTF. Here the CDR3 DNA reads TGTGCCAGCAGCCCTGGGACAGCCCTCAATAGGGCCAACGTCCTGACTTTC. Full variable domain (remainder filled in from reference TRBV5-5 and TRBJ2-6): DAGVTQSPTHLIKTRGQQVTLRCSPISGHKSVSWYQQVLGQGPQFIFQYYEKEERGRGNFPDRFSARQFPNYSSELNVNALLLGDSALYLCASSPGTALNRANVLTFGAGSRLTVL.

This clone was seen ten or more times. The chain recombines TRBV29-1 with TRBJ2-1; TRBD1 matches 8 bases. V trimming: 3 bases; J trimming: 0 bases; junction bases outside the gene matches: 10. This CDR3 has 17 residues. Per germline, CDR1 SQVTM and CDR2 ANQGSEA. The DNA of the CDR3 is TGCAGCGTTGAGCCGGCGGGACAGGTGAGCTCCTACAATGAGCAGTTCTTC. Translating it yields CSVEPAGQVSSYNEQFF.